Below are 29 T cell receptor beta chains sequenced from a single sample in a study of OX40 agonist ivuxolimab in advanced cancers. Sequencing was performed with immunoSEQ multiplex PCR; in TCRdb, only in-frame clones are kept and a portion is missing. In the table there are around 79,000 clones, roughly 86% of which are singletons. The material was CD4+ or CD8+ T cells sorted from blood, obtained in a trial of the OX40 agonist ivuxolimab. The receptors here all came from an adult with an advanced solid tumor such as melanoma, head and neck, liver or kidney cancer.

V usage is TRBV14 and J usage is TRBJ2-2; D perhaps matches TRBD2 (5 bases). Trimming took 4 bases from V and 6 from J, leaving 12 bases between them. The length of the CDR3 is 14 residues. Germline assignment: CDR1 SGHDN and CDR2 FVKESK. CDR3: CASSPTRRPGELFF. CDR3 bases: TGTGCCAGCAGCCCCACTAGACGGCCCGGGGAGCTGTTTTTT.

This chain uses TRBV7-9 with TRBJ1-3, with D unclear. The length of the CDR3 is 14 residues. V was trimmed by 5 bases and J by 1 base, leaving 9 bases between them. Germline V CDR1 and CDR2: SEHNR, FQNEAQ (reference sequence). The CDR3 bases are TGTGCCAGCAGCCTCCAGGCATCTGGAAACACCATATATTTT. Encoded protein: CASSLQASGNTIYF.

By frequency in the sample, this clone is medium-sized. Written as DNA, the CDR3 is TGCGCCAGCAGCCAGTCCGGGAGTCGGTCCTGGGACTACGAGCAGTACTTC. Translating gives CASSQSGSRSWDYEQYF. The chain is built from TRBV4-1 and TRBJ2-7, with a tentative D call TRBD2 (6 bases). V shed 3 bases and J shed 3 bases, with 21 bases lying between them. This CDR3 is 17 amino acids long. Looked up from germline, CDR1 is MGHRA and CDR2 is YSYEKL.

The chain links TRBV11-2 to TRBJ2-7; TRBD2 aligns across 8 bases. Germline CDR1 reads SGHAT; CDR2 reads FQNNGV. CDR3 size: 17 residues. The V and J ends lost 5 bases and 1 base, in that order; junction bases with no gene match: 13. CDR3 bases: TGTGCCAGCAGCCCCCAGCGGGGGTCCGGGCCGTCCTACGAGCAGTACTTC. This encodes CASSPQRGSGPSYEQYF.

CDR3 loop: CSVDRGAPYEQYF. The CDR3 nucleotides are TGCAGCGTGGACAGGGGAGCCCCCTACGAGCAGTACTTC. V usage is TRBV29-1 and J usage is TRBJ2-7, with 9 positions matching TRBD1. V was pared by 6 bases and J by 2 bases, with 5 bases of the junction left unmatched. The germline gives CDR1 SQVTM, CDR2 ANQGSEA. This CDR3 spans 13 amino acids.

The J gene is TRBJ1-2, the V gene TRBV9, with D tentatively TRBD1 (5 bases). The CDR3 loop spans 13 amino acids. In germline, CDR1 is SGDLS, CDR2 YYNGEE. V lost 3 bases, J lost 2 bases, and 8 bases lay in between. The CDR3 coding sequence is TGTGCCAGCAGCGGGGACGGGAACTATGGCTACACCTTC. Amino acid sequence: CASSGDGNYGYTF.

This chain joins TRBV10-3 and TRBJ2-6; TRBD1 matches at 10 bases. The CDR3 consists of 18 residues. J was trimmed by 2 bases and V by 5 bases; bases with no gene match: 9. The germline gives CDR1 ENHRY, CDR2 SYGVKD. The CDR3: CAISRGSGTGAGANVLTF. The CDR3 DNA is TGTGCCATCAGTCGGGGGTCCGGGACAGGGGCTGGGGCCAACGTCCTGACTTTC.

The chain uses TRBV10-3 and TRBJ2-7, with D uncertain. The germline V gene encodes CDR1 ENHRY and CDR2 SYGVKD. V was shortened by 5 bases and J by 0 bases, with 8 bases between the two germline ends. The CDR3 spans 13 residues. The CDR3 spells CAISPQSSYEQYF. The CDR3 bases are TGTGCCATCAGTCCACAGAGCTCCTACGAGCAGTACTTC.

V is TRBV29-1 and J is TRBJ2-2, with D possibly being TRBD2 (5 bases). In germline, CDR1 is SQVTM, CDR2 ANQGSEA. Between the trimmed V and J ends, which lost 4 bases and 5 bases, there was a span of 14 bases. The CDR3 has 14 amino acids. The CDR3 loop is CSVGRLGGTGELFF. DNA for the CDR3: TGCAGCGTTGGGCGCCTAGGCGGGACCGGGGAGCTGTTTTTT.

J is TRBJ2-7 and V is TRBV27; D ambiguous. V was clipped by 0 bases and J by 7 bases, with 10 bases between them. Germline lookup yields CDR1 MNHEY and CDR2 SMNVEV (reference sequence). The CDR3 is made up of 13 amino acids. CDR3 bases: TGTGCCAGCAGTTTATCCCCCGGGTGGGAGCAGTACTTC. Translating it yields CASSLSPGWEQYF.

The J gene is TRBJ1-1, the V gene TRBV10-3, with a weak D call TRBD1 (5 bases). CDR1 and CDR2 (germline): ENHRY, SYGVKD. Trimming removed 10 bases from V and 3 bases from J, with 15 bases in between. CDR3 length: 13 amino acids. Written as DNA, the CDR3 is TGTGCCACCAACATACAGGCTGACACTGAAGCTTTCTTT. It specifies CATNIQADTEAFF.

This sequence joins TRBV9 and TRBJ1-2; 8 nucleotides align to TRBD1. This CDR3 comprises 15 residues. The V gene's germline CDR1 is SGDLS and CDR2 YYNGEE. Trimming removed 0 bases from V and 4 bases from J; junction bases left unmatched: 5. The CDR3 nucleotides read TGTGCCAGCAGCGTAGGCGGGACAGGCCTCTATGGCTACACCTTC. Amino acids: CASSVGGTGLYGYTF.

This chain uses TRBV29-1 with TRBJ1-3; D gene ambiguous. CDR1 and CDR2 (germline): SQVTM, ANQGSEA. V was pared by 2 bases and J by 4 bases, with 9 bases between. The CDR3 runs 13 residues. CDR3 in DNA: TGCAGCGTTGAACCGGGCCGGGGAAACACCATATATTTT. Protein product: CSVEPGRGNTIYF.

CDR3 sequence: CASSQESRLATGELFF. CDR3 bases: TGTGCCAGCAGCCAAGAGTCCCGACTAGCGACCGGGGAGCTGTTTTTT. V is TRBV4-2 and J is TRBJ2-2, with TRBD2 matching 8 bases. This CDR3 spans 16 amino acids. Germline CDR1 and CDR2: LGHNA and YNFKEQ. V shed 0 bases and J 5 bases; nucleotides not matched to a gene: 5.

The genes are TRBV9 and TRBJ2-2; TRBD1 matches 9 bases. J gave up 5 bases and V 6 bases, and 8 bases lay outside the gene matches. This CDR3 spans 15 amino acids. Per the germline V gene, CDR1 is SGDLS and CDR2 is YYNGEE. The CDR3 spells CASTPGGQGTGELFF. DNA of the CDR3: TGTGCCAGCACCCCAGGGGGACAGGGTACCGGGGAGCTGTTTTTT.

The table lists this clone with a few counts. The chain joins TRBV7-8 to TRBJ1-2; 11 nucleotides line up with TRBD1. The V segment lost 5 bases and the J segment 5 bases; nucleotides outside the gene matches: 7. The CDR3 totals 15 residues. Germline V CDR1 and CDR2: SGHVS, FQNEAQ. The CDR3 sequence: CASSRLGQGAYGYTF. The CDR3 DNA reads as TGTGCCAGCAGCCGCCTAGGACAGGGGGCTTATGGCTACACCTTC.

The chain links TRBV7-2 to TRBJ2-7; 10 bases map to TRBD2. V gave up 0 bases and J gave up 0 bases; unmatched junction bases: 2. The CDR3 consists of 16 residues. In germline, CDR1 is SGHTA, CDR2 FQGNSA. CDR3 coding DNA: TGTGCCAGCAGCTTAGCTAGCGGGGGGTACTCCTACGAGCAGTACTTC. Protein product: CASSLASGGYSYEQYF. The whole variable domain, remainder taken from reference TRBV7-2 and TRBJ2-7, is GAGVSQSPSNKVTEKGKDVELRCDPISGHTALYWYRQSLGQGLEFLIYFQGNSAPDKSGLPSDRFSAERTGGSVSTLTIQRTQQEDSAVYLCASSLASGGYSYEQYFGPGTRLTVT.

The CDR3 DNA reads as TGCAGCGTGGGGACGGGGCAAATTGGCTACACCTTC. Protein product: CSVGTGQIGYTF. The rearrangement uses TRBV29-1 and TRBJ1-2, with a weak D call TRBD1 (5 bases). V lost 6 bases to trimming and J lost 7 bases, with 15 bases between them. In germline, CDR1 is SQVTM, CDR2 ANQGSEA. The CDR3 has 12 amino acids.

The genes are TRBV11-2 and TRBJ1-2; D possibly corresponds to TRBD1 (6 bases). V lost 7 bases to trimming and J lost 8 bases, with 17 bases between them. The germline V gene encodes CDR1 SGHAT and CDR2 FQNNGV. This CDR3 spans 13 amino acids. In DNA form, the CDR3 reads TGTGCCAGCACCCCGTCGGGGGCGGGCGGCTACACCTTC. Translated, it gives CASTPSGAGGYTF.

The chain combines TRBV6-5 with TRBJ1-2, with D perhaps TRBD1 (6 bases). V lost 4 bases and J lost 0, with 12 bases in between. The length of the CDR3 is 15 residues. Looked up from germline, CDR1 is MNHEY and CDR2 is SVGAGI. CDR3 sequence (DNA): TGTGCCAGCAGTTCACTGACAGGAGCTAACTATGGCTACACCTTC. Protein: CASSSLTGANYGYTF.

V is TRBV10-3 and J is TRBJ2-7; D remains ambiguous. V was cut by 0 bases and J by 3 bases, with 12 bases left in between. The germline V gene has CDR1 ENHRY and CDR2 SYGVKD. The CDR3 has 15 residues. CDR3 in amino acids: CAISESSRGSYEQYF. The CDR3 DNA sequence: TGTGCCATCAGTGAGTCGAGTAGAGGAAGCTACGAGCAGTACTTC.

V is TRBV7-8 and J is TRBJ2-2, with D perhaps matching TRBD1 or TRBD2 (5 bases each). Trimming left V 4 bases short and J 6 bases short, with 15 bases between. Germline CDR1 reads SGHVS; CDR2 reads FQNEAQ. CDR3 length: 15 amino acids. CDR3 nucleotide sequence: TGTGCCAGCAGCTCCCGGGACCGCGGCTCCGGGGAGCTGTTTTTT. This gives the protein CASSSRDRGSGELFF.

The V and J genes are TRBV28 and TRBJ2-3; the match to TRBD2 covers 10 bases. J gave up 2 bases and V 6 bases, and 5 bases lay outside the gene matches. This CDR3 spans 15 amino acids. CDR1 is MDHEN and CDR2 is SYDVKM in the germline V gene. CDR3 bases: TGTGCCAGCAGCTCTAGCGGGGGACTCACAGATACGCAGTATTTT. It specifies CASSSSGGLTDTQYF. The full variable domain, with the rest looked up from reference TRBV28 and TRBJ2-3, is DVKVTQSSRYLVKRTGEKVFLECVQDMDHENMFWYRQDPGLGLRLIYFSYDVKMKEKGDIPEGYSVSREKKERFSLILESASTNQTSMYLCASSSSGGLTDTQYFGPGTRLTVL.

The chain recombines TRBV4-1 with TRBJ1-2, with TRBD1 matching over 9 bases. V gave up 0 bases and J gave up 4 bases; unmatched junction bases: 9. The length of the CDR3 is 17 residues. The germline V gene has CDR1 MGHRA and CDR2 YSYEKL. This CDR3 is CASSQEGGTGIPYGYTF. The CDR3 coding sequence is TGCGCCAGCAGCCAAGAGGGCGGGACAGGGATCCCCTATGGCTACACCTTC.

The CDR3 nucleotides read TGTGCCAGCAACCCAAAGACTGGGGGGTATGGCTACACCTTC. Residues: CASNPKTGGYGYTF. The V and J genes are TRBV6-1 and TRBJ1-2; D is perhaps TRBD1 (5 bases). The V end lost 7 bases, the J end lost 5 bases, and 17 bases lay between the germline ends. Germline V lookup: CDR1 MNHNS, CDR2 SASEGT. The CDR3 consists of 14 residues.

The chain uses TRBV29-1 and TRBJ1-1; D unresolved. Per the germline V gene, CDR1 is SQVTM and CDR2 is ANQGSEA. Between the trimmed V and J ends, which lost 4 bases and 0 bases, there was a span of 9 bases. The CDR3 contains 13 residues. CDR3 in amino acids: CSVGAELNTEAFF. The DNA of the CDR3 is TGCAGCGTTGGGGCAGAATTGAACACTGAAGCTTTCTTT. The full variable domain, completed using reference TRBV29-1 and TRBJ1-1, is SAVISQKPSRDICQRGTSLTIQCQVDSQVTMMFWYRQQPGQSLTLIATANQGSEATYESGFVIDKFPISRPNLTFSTLTVSNMSPEDSSIYLCSVGAELNTEAFFGQGTRLTVV.

The chain carries TRBV21-1 and TRBJ2-3; no DNA check was done on the table's D call, TRBD2. TRBV21-1 is a pseudogene. The CDR3 runs to 18 residues. Here the CDR3 reads CASSKGNGGSSSTDTQYF. The DNA for the CDR3 is TGTGCCAGCAGCAAAGGTAACGGGGGGAGTTCTAGCACAGATACGCAGTATTTT.

V and J are TRBV11-3 and TRBJ2-1, with 8 bases fitting TRBD2. The germline CDR1 and CDR2 sequences are SGHNT and YENEEA. This CDR3 is built from 16 residues. V trimming: 3 bases; J trimming: 4 bases; junction bases outside the gene matches: 8. The CDR3 protein is CASSLRGTRYYNEQFF. As DNA, the CDR3 is TGTGCCAGCAGCTTGCGAGGGACTAGATATTACAATGAGCAGTTCTTC.

This sequence joins TRBV5-4 and TRBJ2-1, with 9 bases matching TRBD2. This CDR3 is built from 16 residues. The J segment lost 7 bases and the V segment lost 2 bases, leaving 10 bases of the junction unmatched. The germline V gene encodes CDR1 SGHNT and CDR2 YYREEE (reference sequence). The CDR3 is CASSFGGAGGQNEQFF. The CDR3 region has the DNA TGTGCCAGCAGCTTCGGAGGCGCGGGGGGGCAAAATGAGCAGTTCTTC.